The clone carrying this T cell receptor beta chain was recorded at least ten times. The V gene's germline CDR1 is MDHEN and CDR2 SYDVKM. V was clipped by 3 bases and J by 8 bases, with 14 bases between them. CDR3 length: 15 residues. This sample was included in a study of tumor-infiltrating lymphocytes in primary liver carcinoma. Study in general: The study included patients who were men and women aged 30 to 69 years.

The template, approximately 500 ng total RNA, yielded TCR beta cDNA made with a constant-region primer. Three nested multiplex PCR rounds, a slightly modified ARM-PCR, produced the libraries for TCR beta. It was with TRBV1-TRBV30 forward primers and a C-beta reverse primer that the first two PCR rounds were run, at approximately 9 cycles each. TCRdb re-called the multiplex PCR reads through MiXCR, storing one row per CDR3 protein. Of about 200,000 distinct CDR3 sequences listed, 70% to 90% are singletons. Co-extraction of RNA and DNA was performed on about 19-30 mg of unsorted bulk tissue. For each tumor, five separate regions were sampled.

The V gene is TRBV28, the J gene TRBJ1-6, with D perhaps TRBD1 (5 bases). Sequenced sample: tumor tissue from primary liver carcinoma. This TCR was sampled from a man in his forties with primary liver carcinoma and hepatitis B virus infection. CDR3 residues: CASSLQGEWDSPLHF. The CDR3 DNA sequence: TGTGCCAGCAGTTTGCAGGGAGAGTGGGATTCACCCCTCCACTTT.